This T cell receptor (beta chain) was recovered during a study of shared T cell receptors in the human thymus (dated by TCRdb to the early 2020s). With respect to the entire study: The study investigated the way shared, self-reactive T-cell receptor alpha chains are produced in the human thymus.

The protocol used for the library was the immunoSEQ multiplex PCR assay. TCRdb holds this immuneACCESS table with in-frame rearrangements only. Some clones are missing; in checked studies, unresolved V genes explain under half, and the rest has no known cause. In this sample the table shows under 700,000 clones, approximately 78% of which occur a single time. 0.013% of the sample comes from the top ten. About this clone itself: The antigen it recognizes is unknown. No clone much larger than this one lies a single base away; base qualities are absent.

Unmatched junction bases come to 5, with V trimmed by 5 bases and J by 2 bases. Including the terminal cysteine and phenylalanine, the CDR3 comprises 17 residues. Left in the record is the CDR3 DNA by itself, 51 bases read in frame from the first base. CDR1 and CDR2 were assigned from the germline V gene (reference sequence) as SEHNR and FQNEAQ. The data were also submitted as part of a second study, on human thymus T cells. From the second report: In Finland, the donors were immunologically healthy infants who were having open corrective cardiac surgery for congenital heart defects. Thymus tissue was obtained as surgical resects removed during corrective cardiac surgery. Biased V and J gene segment usage appeared to be present in both thymic and peripheral blood repertoires. The related research found that thymic TCR repertoires overlapped highly between unrelated individuals. The study described the TCR alpha and beta repertoires in under ten infant thymus samples and four matching peripheral blood samples. The cohort included six male and two female infants, with donor ages spanning 7 to 244 days. Thymocytes were mechanically released from the tissue and were stored as pellets of about 9.5-31 million cells at -70 degrees C. Genomic DNA was extracted from frozen cell pellets with a QIAsymphony instrument. The immunoSEQ multiplex PCR assay was used to amplify the TCRB and TCRAD loci from a standardized quantity of quality-controlled genomic DNA. The amplicons covered the V(D)J region and were long enough to include the CDR3 and to identify the V and J genes. Through the commercial immunoSEQ service, the amplicons were sequenced on an Illumina platform. Primer bias and sequencing errors were corrected as previously described, and TCRAD and TCRB were defined on the basis of the IMGT database. Analysis of the repertoires was done with immunoSEQ Analyzer 3.0 and VDJTools and included basic statistics, V/J segment usage, diversity estimates, rarefaction and pairwise overlap. Diversity was estimated with Chao1, ChaoE, Efron-Thisted, Shannon and inverse Simpson indices, and also on datasets down-sampled to the smallest sample. Repertoire overlap was determined by strict matching of CDR3 nucleotide sequence, V gene and J gene, and Jaccard-based multidimensional scaling clustering was applied. On average, thymus samples gave 800,000 or so unique TCRB clonotypes, whereas blood samples gave around 84,000.

Sequencing used thymocytes. This clonotype was sampled from a boy under three years old with a congenital heart defect. Donor details come from another sample of the same person, matched by shared clones. The V gene is TRBV7-9 and the J gene is TRBJ2-1, and 14 bases in between align with TRBD2. The base sequence is TGTGCCAGCAGCCCCGGACTAGCGGGAGGCCCCTACAATGAGCAGTTCTTC. Its product reads: CASSPGLAGGPYNEQFF.